Here is one T cell receptor beta chain with its context. Its antigen is currently unknown. TCRdb's table, derived via immunoSEQ multiplex PCR, lists solely in-frame clones and lacks some. The sample lists approximately 140,000 clones, 80% to 90% seen once, with about 3% in the top ten. The data are from a study of T cell responses to AZD1222 COVID-19 vaccine. Study findings and constraints: A mostly white British donor set with more females was recruited, and clonal diversity was possibly underestimated. Scientists sampled the repertoires only once the peak T cell response had passed. The breadth and depth of Spike-specific TCRs increased once two AZD1222 doses had been given. Of spike-specific TCRs, nearly half reportedly target regions left unmutated in variants.

CDR1 is SGHTA and CDR2 is FQGNSA in the germline V gene. Deletions cut 1 base from V and 0 bases from J, with 11 bases between. The CDR3 has 16 amino acids. This chain joins TRBV7-2 and TRBJ2-3, with D unresolved. The sequence was obtained from an adult in good health. The sequencing used peripheral blood, collected on day 0 of AZD1222 vaccination. DNA of the CDR3: TGTGCCAGCAGCTTAGGAATCGTTTCTAGCACAGATACGCAGTATTTT. Encoded protein: CASSLGIVSSTDTQYF.